Listed below are T cell receptor beta chains from one sample, sequenced in a study of Tregs in tolerant kidney transplant recipients. Only in-frame clones appear in the TCRdb table, and some are missing; sequencing was by immunoSEQ multiplex PCR. Among some 66,000 clones listed, roughly 92% were seen once. This material consisted of CD8+ T cells from blood, taken before the transplant. The receptors were gathered from a human donor who received a combined kidney and bone marrow transplant. CDR3s include the opening cysteine and the closing phenylalanine or tryptophan.

v_call,cdr3_aa
TRBV7-3,CASSPGTNEQFF
TRBV4-1,CASSQVSGGLHNEQFF
TRBV5-1,CASSLGVRADANYGYTF
TRBV7-9,CASSPQTGKVSSTDTQYF
TRBV27,CASRGLAGGYNEQFF
TRBV7-3,CASSLQGQGWTEAFF
TRBV4-1,CASSLTHMGETNEQFF
TRBV29-1,CSVGEGNYGYTF
TRBV13,CASNRRGGGTSEDTQYF
TRBV14,CASSLSGQGATDTQYF
TRBV27,CASSLAEYNEQFF
TRBV19,CASLSGNSYNEQFF
TRBV10-1,CASAAGTGRSYNEQFF
TRBV27,CASASQVLNYGYTF
TRBV27,CASKAAGTEAFF
TRBV6-5,CASSYTQYNEQFF
TRBV19,CASSKSVSGLNEQFF
TRBV5-6,CASSLVSSTDTQYF
TRBV4-1,CASSHSVAGGQETQYF
TRBV19,CASRIGTRTLDEQFF
TRBV7-9,CASSRGSPLHF
TRBV9,CASGETGLRRTDTQYF
TRBV19,CASSKARTAVEAFF
TRBV7-9,CASSLFPPRAGEMYEQYF
TRBV7-6,CASSLDRVGANVLTF
TRBV7-9,CASSPTSGSNTGELFF
TRBV7-8,CASSLASGGRYEQYF
TRBV30,CAWSVLGALFF
TRBV7-9,CASSLLGASSTDTQYF